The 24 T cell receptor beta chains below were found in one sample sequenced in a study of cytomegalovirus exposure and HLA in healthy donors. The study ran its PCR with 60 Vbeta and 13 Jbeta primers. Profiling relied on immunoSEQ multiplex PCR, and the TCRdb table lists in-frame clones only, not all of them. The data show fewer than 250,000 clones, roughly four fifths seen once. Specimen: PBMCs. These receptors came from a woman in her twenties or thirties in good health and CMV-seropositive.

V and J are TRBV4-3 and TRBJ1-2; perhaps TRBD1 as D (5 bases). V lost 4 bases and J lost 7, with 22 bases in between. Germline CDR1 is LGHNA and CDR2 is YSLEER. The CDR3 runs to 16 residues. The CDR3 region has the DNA TGCGCCAGCAGCCTCCACGGGGGAATGGAAGTAGGTGGCTACACCTTC. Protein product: CASSLHGGMEVGGYTF.

The CDR3 sequence is CASSSPGTGPYEQYF. CDR3 bases: TGCGCCAGCAGCTCCCCCGGGACAGGACCCTACGAGCAGTACTTC. The chain is built from TRBV5-1 and TRBJ2-7; TRBD1 matches at 8 bases. Germline lookup yields CDR1 SGHRS and CDR2 YFSETQ. With 3 bases clipped from V and 2 bases from J, the junction kept 7 bases outside the gene matches. This CDR3 spans 15 amino acids.

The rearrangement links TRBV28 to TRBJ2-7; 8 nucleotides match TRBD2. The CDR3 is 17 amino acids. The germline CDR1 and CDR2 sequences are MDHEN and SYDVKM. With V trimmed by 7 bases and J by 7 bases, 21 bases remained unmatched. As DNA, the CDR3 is TGTGCCAGCACCGCGCGGGGGGCGAGTCCGAAGGGGGGAGAGCAGTACTTC. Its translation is CASTARGASPKGGEQYF.

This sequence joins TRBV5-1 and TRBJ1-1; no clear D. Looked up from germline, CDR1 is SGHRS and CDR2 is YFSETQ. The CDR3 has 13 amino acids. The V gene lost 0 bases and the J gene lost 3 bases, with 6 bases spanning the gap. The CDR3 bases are TGCGCCAGCAGCTTGGCGCAGTACACTGAAGCTTTCTTT. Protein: CASSLAQYTEAFF.

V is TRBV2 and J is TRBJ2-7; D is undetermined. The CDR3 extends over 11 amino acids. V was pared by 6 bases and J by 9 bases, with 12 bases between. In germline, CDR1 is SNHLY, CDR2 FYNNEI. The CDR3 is CASRLELAQYF. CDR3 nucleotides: TGTGCCAGCAGGCTAGAACTCGCGCAGTACTTC.

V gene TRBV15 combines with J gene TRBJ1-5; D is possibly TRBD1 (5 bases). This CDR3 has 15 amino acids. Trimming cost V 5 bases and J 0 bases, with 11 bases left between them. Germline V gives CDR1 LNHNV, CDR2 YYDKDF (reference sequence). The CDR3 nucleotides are TGTGCCACCAGCCAGGGCAGGAATAGCAATCAGCCCCAGCATTTT. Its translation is CATSQGRNSNQPQHF. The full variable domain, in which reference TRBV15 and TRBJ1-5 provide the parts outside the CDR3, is DAMVIQNPRYQVTQFGKPVTLSCSQTLNHNVMYWYQQKSSQAPKLLFHYYDKDFNNEADTPDNFQSRRPNTSFCFLDIRSPGLGDTAMYLCATSQGRNSNQPQHFGDGTRLSIL.

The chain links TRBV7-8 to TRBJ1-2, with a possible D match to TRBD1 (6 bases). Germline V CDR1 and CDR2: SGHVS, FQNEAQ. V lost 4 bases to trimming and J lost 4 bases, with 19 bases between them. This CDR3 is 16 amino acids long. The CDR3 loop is CASSSGRQGTVYGYTF. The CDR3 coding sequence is TGTGCCAGCAGCTCGGGGCGTCAGGGGACCGTCTATGGCTACACCTTC.

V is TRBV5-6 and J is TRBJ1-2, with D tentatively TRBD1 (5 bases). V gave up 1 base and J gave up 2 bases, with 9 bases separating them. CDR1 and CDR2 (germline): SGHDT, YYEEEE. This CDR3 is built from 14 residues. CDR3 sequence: CASSLPPGNYGYTF. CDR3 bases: TGTGCCAGCAGCTTGCCCCCAGGGAACTATGGCTACACCTTC.

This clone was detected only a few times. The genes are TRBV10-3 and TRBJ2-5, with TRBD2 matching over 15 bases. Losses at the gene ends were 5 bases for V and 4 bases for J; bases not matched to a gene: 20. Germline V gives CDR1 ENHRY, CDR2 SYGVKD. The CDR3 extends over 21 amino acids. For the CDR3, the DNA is TGTGCCATCAGTTCCAGACGGACTAGCGGGGGGGAAGTAATGGGGCCAGAGACCCAGTACTTC. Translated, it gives CAISSRRTSGGEVMGPETQYF.

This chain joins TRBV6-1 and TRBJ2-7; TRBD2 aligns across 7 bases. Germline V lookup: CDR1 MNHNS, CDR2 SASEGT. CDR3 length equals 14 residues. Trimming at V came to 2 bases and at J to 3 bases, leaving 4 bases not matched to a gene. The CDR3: CASSERGDYYEQYF. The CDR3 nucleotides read TGTGCCAGCAGTGAACGGGGGGATTACTACGAGCAGTACTTC.

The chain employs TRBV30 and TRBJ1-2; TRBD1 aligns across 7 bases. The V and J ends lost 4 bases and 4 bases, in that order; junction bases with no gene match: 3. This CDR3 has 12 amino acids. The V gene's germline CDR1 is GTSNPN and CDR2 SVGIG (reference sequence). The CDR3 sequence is CAWTEGAYGYTF. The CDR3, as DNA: TGTGCCTGGACAGAGGGGGCCTATGGCTACACCTTC.

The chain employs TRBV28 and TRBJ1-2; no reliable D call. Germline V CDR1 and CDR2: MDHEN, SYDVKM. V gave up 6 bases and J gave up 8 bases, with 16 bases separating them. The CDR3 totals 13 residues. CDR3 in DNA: TGTGCCAGCAGGAGGACCGGAGGCTTGGGCTACACCTTC. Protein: CASRRTGGLGYTF.

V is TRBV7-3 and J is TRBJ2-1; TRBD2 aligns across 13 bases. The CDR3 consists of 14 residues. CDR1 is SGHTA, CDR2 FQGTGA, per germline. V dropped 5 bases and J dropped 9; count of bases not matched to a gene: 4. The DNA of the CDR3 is TGTGCCAGCAGCCACGGGACTAGCGGGGCTGAGCAGTTCTTC. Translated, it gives CASSHGTSGAEQFF.

In DNA form, the CDR3 reads TGTGCCAGCAGTTCCAATGGCAGGGGGTGGCACACTGAAGCTTTCTTT. Amino acids: CASSSNGRGWHTEAFF. The chain uses TRBV28 and TRBJ1-1, with 7 bases lining up with TRBD1. Germline V CDR1 and CDR2: MDHEN, SYDVKM. CDR3 length: 16 residues. After removal of 4 bases from V and 3 bases from J, the junction contained 11 bases not matched to a gene.

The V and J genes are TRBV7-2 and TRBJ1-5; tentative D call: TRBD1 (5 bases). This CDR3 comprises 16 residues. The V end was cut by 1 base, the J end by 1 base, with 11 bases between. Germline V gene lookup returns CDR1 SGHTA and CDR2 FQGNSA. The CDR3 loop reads CASSLVAGPSNQPQHF. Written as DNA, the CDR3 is TGTGCCAGCAGCTTAGTGGCGGGGCCGAGCAATCAGCCCCAGCATTTT.

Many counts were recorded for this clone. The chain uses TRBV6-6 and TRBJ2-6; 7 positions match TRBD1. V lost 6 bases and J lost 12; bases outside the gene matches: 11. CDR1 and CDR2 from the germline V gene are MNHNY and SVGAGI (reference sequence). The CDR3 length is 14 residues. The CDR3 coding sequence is TGTGCCAGCAGCCAACCCGACAGGGCCCCCGTCCTGACTTTC. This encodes CASSQPDRAPVLTF.

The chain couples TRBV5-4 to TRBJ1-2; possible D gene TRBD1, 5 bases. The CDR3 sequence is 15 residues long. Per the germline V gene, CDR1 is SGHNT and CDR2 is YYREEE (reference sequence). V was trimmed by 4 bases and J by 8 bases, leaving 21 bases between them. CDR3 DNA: TGTGCCAGCAGCGGTGACAGACCCAACGGGTGGGGCTACACCTTC. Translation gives CASSGDRPNGWGYTF.

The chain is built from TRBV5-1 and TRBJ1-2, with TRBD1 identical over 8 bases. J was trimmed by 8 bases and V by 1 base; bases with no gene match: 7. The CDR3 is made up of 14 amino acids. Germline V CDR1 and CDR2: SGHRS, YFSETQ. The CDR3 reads CASSLYTGGWGYTF. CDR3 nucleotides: TGCGCCAGCAGCTTGTATACAGGGGGTTGGGGCTACACCTTC. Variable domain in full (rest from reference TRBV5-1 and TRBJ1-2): KAGVTQTPRYLIKTRGQQVTLSCSPISGHRSVSWYQQTPGQGLQFLFEYFSETQRNKGNFPGRFSGRQFSNSRSEMNVSTLELGDSALYLCASSLYTGGWGYTFGSGTRLTVV.

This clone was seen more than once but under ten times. CDR3 amino acids: CASSPGGSGRAGELFF. The CDR3 region has the DNA TGTGCCAGCAGCCCCGGAGGTAGCGGGAGGGCTGGGGAGCTGTTTTTT. The J gene is TRBJ2-2, the V gene TRBV5-4; 11 positions match TRBD2. The V and J ends lost 4 bases and 8 bases, in that order; junction bases with no gene match: 10. CDR3 length equals 16 residues. CDR1 and CDR2 from the germline V gene are SGHNT and YYREEE (reference sequence). The whole variable domain, remainder taken from reference TRBV5-4 and TRBJ2-2, is ETGVTQSPTHLIKTRGQQVTLRCSSQSGHNTVSWYQQALGQGPQFIFQYYREEENGRGNFPPRFSGLQFPNYSSELNVNALELDDSALYLCASSPGGSGRAGELFFGEGSRLTVL.

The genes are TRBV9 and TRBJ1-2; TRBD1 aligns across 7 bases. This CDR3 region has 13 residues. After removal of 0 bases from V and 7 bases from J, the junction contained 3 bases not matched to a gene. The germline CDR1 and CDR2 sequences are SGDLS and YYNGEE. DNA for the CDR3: TGTGCCAGCAGCGTAGGCACAGGGGTTGGCTACACCTTC. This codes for CASSVGTGVGYTF.

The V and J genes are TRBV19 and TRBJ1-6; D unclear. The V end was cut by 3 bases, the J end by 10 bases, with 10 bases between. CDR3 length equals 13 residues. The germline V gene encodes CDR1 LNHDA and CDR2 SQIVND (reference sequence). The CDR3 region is CASSIDTVSPLHF. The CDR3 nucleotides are TGTGCCAGTAGTATTGACACAGTCTCACCCCTCCACTTT.

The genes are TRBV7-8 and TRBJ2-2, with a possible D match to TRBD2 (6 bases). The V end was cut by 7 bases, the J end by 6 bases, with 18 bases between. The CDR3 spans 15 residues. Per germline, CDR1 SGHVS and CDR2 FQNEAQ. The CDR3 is CASIQRENRAGELFF. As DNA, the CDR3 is TGTGCCAGCATCCAACGGGAGAATAGAGCCGGGGAGCTGTTTTTT.

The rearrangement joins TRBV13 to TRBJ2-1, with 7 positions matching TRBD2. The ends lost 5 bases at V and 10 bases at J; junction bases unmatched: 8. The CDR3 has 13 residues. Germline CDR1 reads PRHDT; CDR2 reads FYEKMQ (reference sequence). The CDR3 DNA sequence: TGTGCCAGCAGCCCCAGACTAGCCGAAGAGCAGTTCTTC. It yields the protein CASSPRLAEEQFF.

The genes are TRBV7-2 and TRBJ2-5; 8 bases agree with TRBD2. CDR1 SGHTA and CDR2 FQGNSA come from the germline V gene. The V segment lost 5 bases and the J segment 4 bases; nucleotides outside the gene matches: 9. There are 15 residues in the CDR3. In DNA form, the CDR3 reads TGTGCCAGCAGCCCAGGGACCGGGGGGGGAGAGACCCAGTACTTC. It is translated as CASSPGTGGGETQYF.